This passage covers 9 T cell receptor beta chains from one sample sequenced in a study of technical replicates of blood from four donors. Profiling relied on immunoSEQ multiplex PCR, and the TCRdb table lists in-frame clones only, not all of them. Among over 70,000 clones listed, approximately 90% were seen once. The sequenced sample was PBMCs. The receptors originated from a human donor in good health. Some clones in this sample may be carry-over from other donors' samples.

CDR3 sequence reads: CASSFQGAGYGYTF. CDR3 sequence (DNA): TGCGCCAGCAGTTTCCAGGGGGCGGGCTATGGCTACACCTTC. This chain joins TRBV10-2 and TRBJ1-2; 8 nucleotides match TRBD1. V was pared by 5 bases and J by 4 bases, with 6 bases of the junction left unmatched. The germline gives CDR1 WSHSY, CDR2 SAAADI. CDR3 size: 14 residues.

In its sample, this clone was seen once. The chain joins TRBV9 to TRBJ2-1, with D possibly being TRBD2 (6 bases). The V gene lost 0 bases and the J gene lost 6 bases, with 10 bases spanning the gap. Germline V gives CDR1 SGDLS, CDR2 YYNGEE. The CDR3 sequence is 14 residues long. DNA for the CDR3: TGTGCCAGCAGCGTAGGAAATAGCGGCAATGAGCAGTTCTTC. Translation: CASSVGNSGNEQFF.

This chain uses TRBV7-2 with TRBJ2-7; 8 positions match TRBD2. The CDR3 runs 15 residues. Germline trimming cut 2 bases from V and 2 bases from J; bases unmatched to any gene: 5. Germline V CDR1 and CDR2: SGHTA, FQGNSA. The CDR3: CASSLWTSRAYEQYF. The CDR3 DNA reads TGTGCCAGCAGCTTATGGACTAGCCGAGCCTACGAGCAGTACTTC.

The chain links TRBV2 to TRBJ2-1; maybe TRBD1 (5 bases). The length of the CDR3 is 13 residues. Deletions cut 7 bases from V and 5 bases from J, with 12 bases between. Germline V gene data show CDR1 as SNHLY and CDR2 as FYNNEI. CDR3 nucleotide sequence: TGTGCCAGCAAACTGGACACCAACAATGAGCAGTTCTTC. Protein sequence: CASKLDTNNEQFF.

V usage is TRBV6-5 and J usage is TRBJ2-1; 8 bases fit TRBD2. The CDR3 sequence is 16 residues long. With V trimmed by 0 bases and J by 7 bases, 8 bases remained unmatched. Per germline, CDR1 MNHEY and CDR2 SVGAGI. Here the CDR3 DNA reads TGTGCCAGCAGTTACTCCGGGGGACTAGTAGGTAATGAGCAGTTCTTC. The encoded protein is CASSYSGGLVGNEQFF.

The chain recombines TRBV19 with TRBJ2-5, with 9 bases lining up with TRBD2. With V trimmed by 6 bases and J by 5 bases, 13 bases remained unmatched. Looked up from germline, CDR1 is LNHDA and CDR2 is SQIVND (reference sequence). The CDR3 runs to 16 residues. CDR3 sequence (DNA): TGTGCCAGTAGCCGCCAGGCGGGGGGGCGCTGGGAGACCCAGTACTTC. Encoded protein: CASSRQAGGRWETQYF. Variable domain in full (rest from reference TRBV19 and TRBJ2-5): DGGITQSPKYLFRKEGQNVTLSCEQNLNHDAMYWYRQDPGQGLRLIYYSQIVNDFQKGDIAEGYSVSREKKESFPLTVTSAQKNPTAFYLCASSRQAGGRWETQYFGPGTRLLVL.

The chain joins TRBV5-5 to TRBJ2-3; no clear D gene. The CDR3 length is 12 residues. Trimming pared 1 base from V and 6 bases from J, leaving 6 bases between. Germline CDR1 is SGHKS and CDR2 is YYEKEE (reference sequence). As DNA, the CDR3 is TGTGCCAGCAGCTTGATATCTGATACGCAGTATTTT. It is translated as CASSLISDTQYF.

The gene calls are TRBV7-9 and TRBJ2-1; TRBD1 matches at 8 bases. From germline, CDR1 is SEHNR and CDR2 FQNEAQ (reference sequence). J was trimmed by 0 bases and V by 5 bases; bases with no gene match: 6. This CDR3 comprises 16 residues. The CDR3 loop is CASSPWTGSSYNEQFF. CDR3 bases: TGTGCCAGCAGCCCGTGGACAGGGAGCTCCTACAATGAGCAGTTCTTC.

This rearrangement joins TRBV2 to TRBJ2-1; 8 bases match TRBD2. Germline-derived CDR1 and CDR2 are SNHLY and FYNNEI. The CDR3 extends over 15 amino acids. Trimming cost V 1 base and J 2 bases; bases outside gene matches: 1. This CDR3 reads CASSEDSGAYNEQFF. CDR3 sequence (DNA): TGTGCCAGCAGTGAAGATAGCGGGGCCTACAATGAGCAGTTCTTC. The full variable domain, completed using reference TRBV2 and TRBJ2-1, is EPEVTQTPSHQVTQMGQEVILRCVPISNHLYFYWYRQILGQKVEFLVSFYNNEISEKSEIFDDQFSVERPDGSNFTLKIRSTKLEDSAMYFCASSEDSGAYNEQFFGPGTRLTVL.